The sequence of this T cell receptor beta chain was determined in a study of T cell responses to AZD1222 COVID-19 vaccine. Whole-study results and caveats: With two AZD1222 doses given, Spike-specific TCR breadth and depth both rose.

Concerning this clone itself: Antigen specificity is unknown.

The CDR3 spans 15 residues. From germline, CDR1 is LGHNA and CDR2 YSLEER. V lost 4 bases, J lost 7 bases, and 6 bases stayed unmatched. Clones were sequenced by immunoSEQ multiplex PCR, and TCRdb holds only the in-frame ones, with some missing. This sample has 84,000 or so clones, with roughly nine tenths found just once. This chain joins TRBV4-3 and TRBJ1-4; 10 nucleotides line up with TRBD1. The material was peripheral blood, obtained on day 0 of AZD1222 vaccination. This sequence was found in an adult in good health. CDR3 in DNA: TGCGCCAGCAGCCTTCATGGGACAGGGGTTGAAAAACTGTTTTTT. As protein: CASSLHGTGVEKLFF.